The T cell receptor beta chain under discussion was sequenced for a study of STAT5B mutations in CD4+ large granular lymphocyte leukemia. Study results and limitations: Approximately 25% of private leukemic clonotypes occurred rarely in other patients' non-leukemic repertoires. Top patient clones used TRBV06 genes more often: 8/27 versus 2/35 in controls.

The table came from immunoSEQ multiplex PCR; TCRdb's copy has only in-frame clones and leaves some out. This sample has over 35,000 clones; roughly four fifths occur once, and the top ten carry 3% to 4%. Turning to this clone: What it recognizes is unknown.

Germline V gene lookup returns CDR1 MDHEN and CDR2 SYDVKM. Germline trimming cut 5 bases from V and 3 bases from J; bases unmatched to any gene: 15. This CDR3 is 17 amino acids long. This chain links TRBV28 with TRBJ1-1; 7 positions match TRBD1. Sequencing was carried out using CD4+ T cells from blood buffy coats. This receptor was identified in a human donor in good health. DNA of the CDR3: TGTGCCAGCAGTCCCCTCGCTCCGACAGGGAGGGACACTGAAGCTTTCTTT. Translating gives CASSPLAPTGRDTEAFF.